The subject of this entry is one TCR beta chain. This entry belongs to a study of blood T cell repertoires in COVID-19. As for the study in general: Both acute and convalescent COVID-19 samples were obtained from the United States, Italy and Spain. T cells, B-cell-depleted T cells, or PBMCs supplied cDNA or gDNA.

The germline V gene has CDR1 LGHNA and CDR2 YNFKEQ. The CDR3 loop spans 15 amino acids. The J segment lost 4 bases and the V segment lost 4 bases, leaving 5 bases of the junction unmatched. Study processing details: Reference gene primer amplification yielded estimated nucleated cell counts. Only in-frame clones appear in the TCRdb table, and some are missing; sequencing was by immunoSEQ multiplex PCR. The V and J calls and clone size are taken from that table; D and trimming were inferred from the DNA. The data contain about 88,000 clones, around nine tenths of them singletons. V gene TRBV4-2 combines with J gene TRBJ2-5; 11 positions agree with TRBD1. Sequencing was performed on peripheral blood. The source is a woman aged 80 or over with acute or convalescent COVID-19. The DNA for the CDR3 is TGTGCCAGCAGCCGGACAGGGGGCGGGGGAGAGACCCAGTACTTC. Protein: CASSRTGGGGETQYF.